This paragraph covers one TCR beta chain sequence. The antigen is unknown. V dropped 1 base and J dropped 4 bases, with 14 bases sitting between them. The germline CDR1 and CDR2 sequences are SGHRS and YFSETQ. CDR3 length: 15 residues. Measured with immunoSEQ multiplex PCR; TCRdb has only the in-frame clones, and not every one. The sample has 300,000 to 350,000 clones, more than 60% seen once. This entry comes from a study of shared clonotypes between healthy human individuals. Findings and caveats of the study: Sorted-subset samples were not fully sequenced, rarefaction indicated.

This clonotype was sampled from a man aged 25-40 years in good health. The genes are TRBV5-1 and TRBJ1-1; D may be TRBD1 (5 bases). The sequenced material came from memory CD4+ T cells sorted from blood. Documented subset: CD45RA-negative fraction. The CDR3 DNA reads as TGCGCCAGCAGCTTGCTTCAGGGAGGAGGCACTGAAGCTTTCTTT. Translating it yields CASSLLQGGGTEAFF.